This T cell receptor beta chain stems from a study of a mutant IDH1 vaccine in newly diagnosed glioma. Looking at the study overall: Those enrolled had earlier been treated with radiotherapy, temozolomide, or both, mostly both.

As for this clone: Its antigen is currently unknown.

Deletions cut 1 base from V and 6 bases from J, with 19 bases between. The CDR3 is made up of 16 amino acids. From germline, CDR1 is MNHEY and CDR2 SMNVEV (reference sequence). Sequencing was performed with immunoSEQ multiplex PCR; in TCRdb, only in-frame clones are kept and a portion is missing. This sample has under 85,000 clones, with more than 80% found just once. Time point denoted: week 23, last vaccination. A single vaccine dose contained 300 ug of mutant IDH1 20-mer peptide, and topical imiquimod was used with it. Study outcomes and limitations: Whatever changes occurred in top peripheral T cell clonotypes seemed unrelated to pseudoprogression.

This sequence originates from a woman between 45 and 65 years old with glioma. The sample in question was PBMCs, obtained from a glioma patient whose treatment included an IDH1 peptide vaccine. This rearrangement joins TRBV27 to TRBJ2-7, with D possibly being TRBD1 (6 bases). CDR3 sequence: CASSLFGGRGRFEQYF. CDR3 DNA sequence: TGTGCCAGCAGTTTATTTGGCGGCAGGGGACGTTTCGAGCAGTACTTC.